A single sample is the source of the 25 T cell receptor beta chains below, sequenced in a study of OX40 agonist ivuxolimab in advanced cancers. The table came from immunoSEQ multiplex PCR; TCRdb's copy has only in-frame clones and leaves some out. The sample holds about 59,000 clones; about nine tenths are singletons and the top ten take more than 0.35%. The sample here was CD4+ or CD8+ T cells sorted from blood, taken in a trial of the OX40 agonist ivuxolimab. The receptors here all came from an adult with an advanced solid tumor such as melanoma, head and neck, liver or kidney cancer.

CDR3 region: CASSLGHRTGFVSEAFF. Written as DNA, the CDR3 is TGTGCCAGCAGTTTGGGGCATCGGACAGGGTTTGTCTCTGAAGCTTTCTTT. This chain uses TRBV27 with TRBJ1-1; 8 positions agree with TRBD1. The CDR3 runs 17 residues. The V segment lost 3 bases and the J segment 6 bases; nucleotides outside the gene matches: 15. Germline-derived CDR1 and CDR2 are MNHEY and SMNVEV (reference sequence).

The V gene is TRBV4-1, the J gene TRBJ2-7, with D hard to call. V was trimmed by 3 bases and J by 3 bases, leaving 9 bases between them. Germline V gives CDR1 MGHRA, CDR2 YSYEKL. The CDR3 is 13 amino acids. The chain's CDR3 is CASSQNPNYEQYF. The CDR3 DNA is TGCGCCAGCAGCCAGAACCCTAACTACGAGCAGTACTTC.

This clone was counted a single time. The chain employs TRBV5-1 and TRBJ2-7, with D unclear. The CDR3 is 14 residues long. V lost 5 bases and J lost 0, with 12 bases in between. Germline V CDR1 and CDR2: SGHRS, YFSETQ. The CDR3 loop reads CASRRAPGSYEQYF. The DNA of the CDR3 is TGCGCCAGCAGAAGGGCCCCAGGCTCCTACGAGCAGTACTTC.

This chain joins TRBV7-8 and TRBJ1-3; 11 bases map to TRBD1. CDR3 length: 20 amino acids. CDR1 and CDR2 from the germline V gene are SGHVS and FQNEAQ. Trimming cost V 1 base and J 4 bases; bases outside gene matches: 15. This CDR3 is CASSLVPWPRTGGSGNTIYF. The CDR3 coding sequence is TGTGCCAGCAGCTTAGTACCCTGGCCTCGGACAGGGGGCAGCGGAAACACCATATATTTT.

This chain links TRBV6-6 with TRBJ1-5, with 10 positions matching TRBD1. Losses at the gene ends were 4 bases for V and 5 bases for J; bases not matched to a gene: 2. This CDR3 spans 14 amino acids. The germline CDR1 and CDR2 sequences are MNHNY and SVGAGI (reference sequence). In nucleotides, the CDR3 is TGTGCCAGCAGTTCCGGACAGGGGGATCAGCCCCAGCATTTT. As protein: CASSSGQGDQPQHF.

The chain employs TRBV6-5 and TRBJ1-1; 7 bases fit TRBD1. Germline CDR1 reads MNHEY; CDR2 reads SVGAGI. The CDR3 has 16 amino acids. The junction had 9 bases not matched to a gene; V was cut back by 4 bases and J by 1 base. This CDR3 reads CASSSRQGVRNTEAFF. As DNA, the CDR3 is TGTGCCAGCAGTTCCAGACAGGGTGTGAGGAACACTGAAGCTTTCTTT.

The table lists this clone with a count of one. J is TRBJ1-2 and V is TRBV6-5; D is unresolved. The CDR3 covers 13 residues. Germline V lookup: CDR1 MNHEY, CDR2 SVGAGI. V shed 7 bases and J shed 7 bases, with 16 bases lying between them. The DNA for the CDR3 is TGTGCCAGCAACCCCGGGCCCTTTCTTGGCTACACCTTC. Its translation: CASNPGPFLGYTF.

The gene calls are TRBV6-7 and TRBJ1-2; no clear D gene. TRBV6-7 is flagged as an ORF with uncertain function. V lost 2 bases and J 0 bases, leaving 1 base between the germline ends. The CDR3 is 12 residues long. CDR3 loop: CASSYTNYGYTF. Here the CDR3 DNA reads TGTGCCAGCAGTTACACTAACTATGGCTACACCTTC.

The count of this clone is one. This sequence joins TRBV28 and TRBJ2-5; a possible D gene is TRBD2 (5 bases). The V gene lost 5 bases and the J gene lost 4 bases, with 14 bases spanning the gap. Germline CDR1 and CDR2: MDHEN and SYDVKM. CDR3 size: 14 residues. CDR3 amino acids: CASSTADGSETQYF. The CDR3 nucleotides are TGTGCCAGCAGTACAGCGGACGGGTCAGAGACCCAGTACTTC. Combining the CDR3 with reference TRBV28 and TRBJ2-5 gives the whole variable domain DVKVTQSSRYLVKRTGEKVFLECVQDMDHENMFWYRQDPGLGLRLIYFSYDVKMKEKGDIPEGYSVSREKKERFSLILESASTNQTSMYLCASSTADGSETQYFGPGTRLLVL.

The chain employs TRBV19 and TRBJ2-7, with 7 nucleotides matching TRBD1. The germline V gene has CDR1 LNHDA and CDR2 SQIVND (reference sequence). Trimming removed 5 bases from V and 2 bases from J; junction bases left unmatched: 9. The CDR3 totals 15 residues. Here the CDR3 reads CASSRTGRGTYEQYF. The CDR3 DNA is TGTGCCAGTAGTCGGACCGGCAGGGGGACCTACGAGCAGTACTTC.

The rearrangement joins TRBV29-1 to TRBJ1-2; D gene uncertain. The CDR3 is 12 residues long. The germline V gene has CDR1 SQVTM and CDR2 ANQGSEA. Trimming left V 4 bases short and J 5 bases short, with 11 bases between. For the CDR3, the DNA is TGCAGCGTTGTAAGGCAGGAGTATGGCTACACCTTC. This translates into CSVVRQEYGYTF. Looking up the rest from reference TRBV29-1 and TRBJ1-2 gives the full variable domain: SAVISQKPSRDICQRGTSLTIQCQVDSQVTMMFWYRQQPGQSLTLIATANQGSEATYESGFVIDKFPISRPNLTFSTLTVSNMSPEDSSIYLCSVVRQEYGYTFGSGTRLTVV.

The V gene is TRBV7-2, the J gene TRBJ2-7; 11 positions match TRBD2. Germline V CDR1 and CDR2: SGHTA, FQGNSA. The V and J ends lost 5 bases and 0 bases, in that order; junction bases with no gene match: 3. The CDR3 is made up of 15 amino acids. CDR3 in DNA: TGTGCCAGCAGCCTACTAGCGGGAGTCTCCTACGAGCAGTACTTC. It is translated as CASSLLAGVSYEQYF.

This chain joins TRBV7-6 and TRBJ2-2; no clear D. This CDR3 spans 17 amino acids. Germline V gene lookup returns CDR1 SGHVS and CDR2 FNYEAQ. The V end was cut by 2 bases, the J end by 0 bases, with 13 bases between. CDR3 DNA sequence: TGTGCCAGCAGCTTACAAACCGACAACGCGAACACCGGGGAGCTGTTTTTT. Translating it yields CASSLQTDNANTGELFF.

About this clone: Other DNA sequences in the same sample also yield this CDR3. The chain employs TRBV5-1 and TRBJ2-7, with D possibly TRBD2 on 6 matching bases. CDR1 SGHRS and CDR2 YFSETQ come from the germline V gene. This CDR3 contains 14 residues. The V and J ends lost 3 bases and 0 bases respectively, with 10 bases between them. The DNA for the CDR3 is TGCGCCAGCAGCTCTTCGGGACTCTCCTACGAGCAGTACTTC. It is translated as CASSSSGLSYEQYF. Full variable domain (outside the CDR3, taken from reference TRBV5-1 and TRBJ2-7): KAGVTQTPRYLIKTRGQQVTLSCSPISGHRSVSWYQQTPGQGLQFLFEYFSETQRNKGNFPGRFSGRQFSNSRSEMNVSTLELGDSALYLCASSSSGLSYEQYFGPGTRLTVT.

V and J are TRBV5-1 and TRBJ2-1; the match to TRBD1 covers 9 bases. The V gene's germline CDR1 is SGHRS and CDR2 YFSETQ. J was trimmed by 8 bases and V by 0 bases; bases with no gene match: 3. The CDR3 is 14 amino acids. CDR3 residues: CASSLAGTGYEQFF. As DNA, the CDR3 is TGCGCCAGCAGCTTGGCCGGGACAGGGTATGAGCAGTTCTTC. The full variable domain, with the rest looked up from reference TRBV5-1 and TRBJ2-1, is KAGVTQTPRYLIKTRGQQVTLSCSPISGHRSVSWYQQTPGQGLQFLFEYFSETQRNKGNFPGRFSGRQFSNSRSEMNVSTLELGDSALYLCASSLAGTGYEQFFGPGTRLTVL.

This clone appeared a single time. The chain links TRBV19 to TRBJ2-3; tentative D call: TRBD1 (5 bases). CDR1 LNHDA and CDR2 SQIVND come from the germline V gene (reference sequence). V lost 6 bases and J lost 0, with 16 bases in between. This CDR3 region has 16 residues. The CDR3 bases are TGTGCCAGTAGCCAAGCAGGGCCCTCTAGCACAGATACGCAGTATTTT. It encodes CASSQAGPSSTDTQYF.

V gene TRBV7-2 combines with J gene TRBJ2-3, with TRBD1 matching over 7 bases. V lost 6 bases to trimming and J lost 1 base; unmatched junction nucleotides: 7. The CDR3 has 15 amino acids. Germline-derived CDR1 and CDR2 are SGHTA and FQGNSA. The CDR3 coding sequence is TGTGCCAGCAGGGGGACAGCCGGGCGCACAGATACGCAGTATTTT. This codes for CASRGTAGRTDTQYF. The full variable domain, with the rest looked up from reference TRBV7-2 and TRBJ2-3, is GAGVSQSPSNKVTEKGKDVELRCDPISGHTALYWYRQSLGQGLEFLIYFQGNSAPDKSGLPSDRFSAERTGGSVSTLTIQRTQQEDSAVYLCASRGTAGRTDTQYFGPGTRLTVL.

The chain joins TRBV7-2 to TRBJ2-5; D possibly corresponds to TRBD2 (6 bases). The ends were cut back, 5 bases at V and 5 bases at J, with 18 bases in the middle. The germline gives CDR1 SGHTA, CDR2 FQGNSA. The CDR3 is made up of 15 amino acids. The CDR3 loop is CASSLGAGRSETQYF. The CDR3 DNA is TGTGCCAGCAGCCTAGGGGCAGGGAGGTCGGAGACCCAGTACTTC.

This rearrangement joins TRBV21-1 to TRBJ2-1. TRBV21-1 is given as a pseudogene. The CDR3 extends over 18 amino acids. The CDR3 protein is CASSATPPGPSSYNEQFF. CDR3 DNA sequence: TGTGCCAGCAGCGCAACGCCCCCGGGACCCAGCTCCTACAATGAGCAGTTCTTC.

This clone came up once. The chain combines TRBV30 with TRBJ1-4; 8 positions agree with TRBD1. In germline, CDR1 is GTSNPN, CDR2 SVGIG (reference sequence). CDR3 length: 14 residues. V gave up 3 bases and J gave up 7 bases; unmatched junction bases: 7. The CDR3 protein is CAWSDGQGGEKLFF. The CDR3 coding sequence is TGTGCCTGGAGCGACGGACAGGGAGGTGAAAAACTGTTTTTT.

The CDR3 DNA is TGTGCCAGCGTGCGGGACAGGTGGATCGGGGAGCTGTTTTTT. It specifies CASVRDRWIGELFF. V gene TRBV2 combines with J gene TRBJ2-2; 8 bases agree with TRBD1. The junction had 9 bases not matched to a gene; V was cut back by 8 bases and J by 7 bases. CDR3 length: 14 amino acids. Germline V gene sequence: CDR1 SNHLY, CDR2 FYNNEI.

This clone was found once. The chain joins TRBV5-1 to TRBJ1-3, with D possibly TRBD1 on 6 matching bases. Trimming removed 1 base at V and 4 bases at J, with 15 bases between. Looked up from germline, CDR1 is SGHRS and CDR2 is YFSETQ. The CDR3 length is 16 residues. The chain's CDR3 is CASSLSRGGFGNTIYF. CDR3 coding DNA: TGCGCCAGCAGCTTGAGTCGTGGGGGCTTCGGAAACACCATATATTTT.

This clone showed up just once. V usage is TRBV10-3 and J usage is TRBJ1-2; 7 bases are a match to TRBD1. J gave up 5 bases and V 5 bases, and 8 bases lay outside the gene matches. Per the germline V gene, CDR1 is ENHRY and CDR2 is SYGVKD. The CDR3 spans 14 residues. The chain's CDR3 is CAISRRRDSYGYTF. The CDR3 bases are TGTGCCATCAGTAGGCGGCGGGACAGTTATGGCTACACCTTC.

The CDR3 region is CASSSGGLAGETQYF. For the CDR3, the DNA is TGTGCCAGCAGCTCCGGGGGGCTCGCCGGGGAGACCCAGTACTTC. V and J are TRBV5-5 and TRBJ2-5; maybe TRBD2 (7 bases). From germline, CDR1 is SGHKS and CDR2 YYEKEE (reference sequence). The CDR3 length is 15 residues. Deletions cut 3 bases from V and 5 bases from J, with 17 bases between.

Only one count was recorded for this clone. The V gene is TRBV5-1, the J gene TRBJ1-3; 7 nucleotides agree with TRBD1. In germline, CDR1 is SGHRS, CDR2 YFSETQ. CDR3 length: 14 residues. V was clipped by 1 base and J by 3 bases; unmatched bases: 1. In DNA form, the CDR3 reads TGCGCCAGCAGCTTGACAGGGGTTGGAAACACCATATATTTT. This codes for CASSLTGVGNTIYF.